Reported below is one TCR beta chain. Its antigen is currently unknown. This specimen belongs to a study of T-cell memory formation after mild COVID-19. Study-wide background: Most TCR clusters belonged to a single donor.

Findings of the study overall: Some responding clones appeared in pre-infection memory, suggesting cross-reactive memory joined. CD4/CD8 balance characterized clones contracting day 15 to 85, and CD4+ skew characterized later expanders.

Trimming cost V 4 bases and J 2 bases, with 18 bases left between them. CDR3 size: 16 residues. Germline assignment: CDR1 SGHRS and CDR2 YFSETQ. TCRdb recomputed calls from the 5' RACE reads with MiXCR, one row per CDR3 protein. This table holds roughly 170,000 distinct CDR3 sequences, 18% found once. This clonotype was sampled from a man younger than 35 who had mild COVID-19 (a few samples of this study predate the infection). Cell type and time point are not known. What was sequenced was PBMCs or a T cell subset sorted from them (not recorded which). This rearrangement joins TRBV5-1 to TRBJ2-5; no definite D call. The CDR3 protein is CASSPLPAGRQETQYF. The CDR3 DNA reads as TGCGCCAGCAGCCCACTGCCGGCCGGAAGGCAAGAGACCCAGTACTTC.